This T cell receptor beta chain is from a study of blood T cells in healthy people across ages. Whole-study results and caveats: Without sorted subsets, naive and antigen-experienced compartments could not be conclusively compared. The donors' CMV status was not determined, possibly confounding changes in expanded clonotypes.

A second PCR of 7 to 11 cycles used a sample-barcoded 5' primer and a J-beta primer mix. TCRdb re-called the 5' RACE reads through MiXCR, storing one row per CDR3 protein. The data show 910,000 or so distinct CDR3 sequences, 51% seen once. Germline V gives CDR1 SQVTM, CDR2 ANQGSEA. This CDR3 contains 13 residues. V trimming: 6 bases; J trimming: 3 bases; junction bases outside the gene matches: 5. At least 6 million PBMCs were isolated per sample. This clonotype was counted only a few times. Its antigen remains unidentified. Sequencing was performed on blood. This sequence joins TRBV29-1 and TRBJ2-7, with 10 bases aligning to TRBD1. This sequence was found in a woman aged 60-70 years in good health. The CDR3 spells CSVETGGLYEQYF. The CDR3 bases are TGCAGCGTAGAGACAGGGGGCCTCTACGAGCAGTACTTC.